The clone carrying this T cell receptor beta chain was observed many times. Trimming cost V 2 bases and J 6 bases, with 11 bases left between them. The germline V gene has CDR1 MNHEY and CDR2 SVGEGT. The CDR3 length is 13 residues. This sample is part of a study of T cells in Graves' hyperthyroidism and ophthalmopathy. Template material for amplifying TCR beta CDR3 regions consisted of RNA transcripts. First-round RT-PCR of the TCR CDR3 relied on the HTBI primer set. TCRdb fed the multiplex PCR reads into MiXCR, producing one record per CDR3 protein. The sample comprises around 610,000 distinct CDR3 sequences, around 15% of which are singletons, and 4.3% rests with the top ten.

This receptor was identified in a woman in her 40s with Graves' ophthalmopathy. The sample was blood. This rearrangement joins TRBV6-2 or TRBV6-3 to TRBJ2-7; possible D gene TRBD2, 5 bases. The CDR3 region is CASSYERKAEQYF. Written as DNA, the CDR3 is TGTGCCAGCAGTTACGAGCGGAAGGCCGAGCAGTACTTC.